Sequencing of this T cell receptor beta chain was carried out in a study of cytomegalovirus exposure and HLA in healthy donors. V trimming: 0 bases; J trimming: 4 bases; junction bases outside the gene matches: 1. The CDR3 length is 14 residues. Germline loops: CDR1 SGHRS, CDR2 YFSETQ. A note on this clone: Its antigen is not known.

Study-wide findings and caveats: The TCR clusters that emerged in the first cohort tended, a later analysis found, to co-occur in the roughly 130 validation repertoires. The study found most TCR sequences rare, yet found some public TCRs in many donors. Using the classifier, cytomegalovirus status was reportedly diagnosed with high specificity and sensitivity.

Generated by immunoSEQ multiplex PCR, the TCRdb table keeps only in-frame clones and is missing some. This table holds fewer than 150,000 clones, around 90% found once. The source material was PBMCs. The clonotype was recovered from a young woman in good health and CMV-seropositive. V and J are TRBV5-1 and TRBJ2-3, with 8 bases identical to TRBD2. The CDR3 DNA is TGCGCCAGCAGCTTGGAACTAGCGGCAGATACGCAGTATTTT. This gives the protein CASSLELAADTQYF.